Listed below are T cell receptor beta chains from one sample, sequenced in a study of cytomegalovirus exposure and HLA in healthy donors. Libraries were prepared by immunoSEQ multiplex PCR; TCRdb keeps only in-frame clonotypes and omits some of them. The table shows under 200,000 clones, with 80% occurring only once. Sequencing input: PBMCs. The receptors originated from a male donor in good health and CMV-seropositive. CDR3s include the opening cysteine and the closing phenylalanine or tryptophan. A D gene is named only where the DNA matches it firmly. The size entry is marked missing in some rows and otherwise reads once, few, many or a size class.

>TRBJ1-5|.|.|TRBV5-1
CARKGGNQPQHF
TGCGCCAGAAAGGGGGGGAATCAGCCCCAGCATTTT
>TRBJ1-2|.|.|TRBV7-9
CASSLDSGEGYTF
TGTGCCAGCAGCTTAGATTCCGGGGAGGGCTACACCTTC
>TRBJ2-5|.|.|TRBV27
CASIRGETQYF
TGTGCCAGCATCCGGGGAGAGACCCAGTACTTC
>TRBJ2-1|.|.|TRBV7-2
CASTWRMRDEQFF
TGTGCCAGCACCTGGAGAATGAGAGATGAGCAGTTCTTC
>TRBJ2-7|.|TRBD1|TRBV7-9
CASSFPLTGGPYEQYF
TGTGCCAGCAGCTTTCCCCTGACAGGGGGCCCCTACGAGCAGTACTTC
>TRBJ1-4|.|.|TRBV6-4
CASSDGGFEKLFF
TGTGCCAGCAGTGACGGAGGGTTTGAAAAACTGTTTTTT
>TRBJ2-1|.|TRBD2|TRBV11-3
CASSARPGLAGPNEQFF
TGTGCCAGCAGCGCACGACCGGGACTAGCGGGACCCAATGAGCAGTTCTTC
>TRBJ1-1|once|TRBD1|TRBV7-9
CASSRGQGFTEAFF
TGTGCCAGCAGCAGGGGACAGGGGTTCACTGAAGCTTTCTTT
>TRBJ1-4|few|.|TRBV9
CASSVGGGNEKLFF
TGTGCCAGCAGCGTAGGGGGGGGCAATGAAAAACTGTTTTTT
>TRBJ2-2|.|TRBD1|TRBV7-6
CASTQTGGAGTGELFF
TGTGCCAGCACCCAGACAGGGGGCGCTGGCACCGGGGAGCTGTTTTTT
>TRBJ2-7|.|TRBD2|TRBV27
CASGGGAYEQYF
TGTGCCAGCGGGGGGGGAGCCTACGAGCAGTACTTC
>TRBJ2-5|.|.|TRBV6-5
CASSYGGYGETQYF
TGTGCCAGCAGTTACGGAGGGTATGGGGAGACCCAGTACTTC
>TRBJ2-6|.|.|TRBV4-1
CASSQRTGLSGANVLTF
TGCGCCAGCAGCCAGCGAACAGGGCTCTCTGGGGCCAACGTCCTGACTTTC
>TRBJ2-7|once|TRBD1|TRBV6-5
CASRSGQGAYEQYF
TGTGCCAGCAGGTCAGGCCAGGGGGCCTACGAGCAGTACTTC
>TRBJ2-1|.|TRBD2|TRBV5-1
CASSSLTSGAYNEQFF
TGCGCCAGCAGCTCTTTAACTAGCGGGGCCTACAATGAGCAGTTCTTC
>TRBJ2-1|.|TRBD2|TRBV5-6
CASSSGLAAYNEQFF
TGTGCCAGCAGCTCGGGACTAGCAGCTTACAATGAGCAGTTCTTC
>TRBJ1-1|.|.|TRBV27
CASGPMNTEAFF
TGTGCCAGCGGGCCCATGAACACTGAAGCTTTCTTT
>TRBJ2-1|.|TRBD2|TRBV19
CASSILGRESNEQFF
TGTGCCAGTAGTATACTCGGGAGGGAATCCAATGAGCAGTTCTTC
>TRBJ1-1|medium-sized|TRBD1|TRBV25-1
CASSDWAQGVTEAFF
TGTGCCAGCAGTGATTGGGCCCAGGGGGTTACTGAAGCTTTCTTT
>TRBJ2-2|few|TRBD2|TRBV30
CAWRLAGAVGELFF
TGTGCCTGGAGATTAGCGGGAGCGGTCGGGGAGCTGTTTTTT
>TRBJ2-1|few|.|TRBV6-5
CASRDYNEQFF
TGTGCCAGCAGAGACTATAATGAGCAGTTCTTC
>TRBJ1-5|.|TRBD1|TRBV27
CASSSSTGSGNQPQHF
TGTGCCAGCAGTTCCTCGACAGGGTCGGGCAATCAGCCCCAGCATTTT
>TRBJ2-1|.|.|TRBV6-5
CASSYVGARHEQFF
TGTGCCAGCAGTTACGTGGGAGCCCGGCATGAGCAGTTCTTC
>TRBJ2-1|few|TRBD2|TRBV10-3
CAITGTSGPNEQFF
TGTGCCATCACCGGGACTAGCGGGCCCAATGAGCAGTTCTTC